One and the same sample provided the 32 T cell receptor beta chains below, sequenced in a study of vaccination and CD4 T cells after COVID-19. Their antigen targets remain unknown. Cultured CD4+ T-cell DNA underwent Oncomine TCR Beta short-read sequencing. From the PCR reads, TCRdb called clonotypes with MiXCR, one entry per CDR3 protein. Of tens of thousands of distinct CDR3 sequences detected, roughly two fifths appear once; the ten largest clones hold approximately 30%. The time point is: late sampling 161 to 241 days after vaccination in a few convalescent patients. Sample treatment: roughly 11-day PBMC culture with coronavirus spike peptide pools or control peptides (ViraFEST assay). The starting material was CD4+ T cells from blood, cultured in vitro, obtained about 7 months after SARS-CoV-2 vaccination. These receptors came from a human donor who had recovered from COVID-19.

This sequence joins TRBV19 and TRBJ1-2, with TRBD1 matching over 7 bases. The CDR3 runs to 14 residues. V lost 6 bases to trimming and J lost 4 bases; unmatched junction nucleotides: 8. The germline gives CDR1 LNHDA, CDR2 SQIVND (reference sequence). CDR3: CASSPFGTVYGYTF. The CDR3 bases are TGTGCCAGTAGCCCTTTCGGGACAGTCTATGGCTACACCTTC.

The V and J genes are TRBV20-1 and TRBJ2-3, with D possibly TRBD1 on 5 matching bases. Trimming took 5 bases from V and 5 from J, leaving 17 bases between them. Germline lookup yields CDR1 DFQATT and CDR2 SNEGSKA (reference sequence). This CDR3 has 14 amino acids. CDR3 protein: CSAYRTGPLDTQYF. DNA of the CDR3: TGCAGTGCTTATCGAACAGGACCTTTAGATACGCAGTATTTT.

This chain's CDR3 is CASSRTGRGETQYF. Written as DNA, the CDR3 is TGTGCCAGCAGCCGGACAGGGAGAGGCGAGACCCAGTACTTC. This sequence joins TRBV6-1 and TRBJ2-5; 8 bases agree with TRBD1. V lost 6 bases to trimming and J lost 5 bases; unmatched junction nucleotides: 8. Looked up from germline, CDR1 is MNHNS and CDR2 is SASEGT. This CDR3 contains 14 residues.

This clonotype was observed a handful of times. A read error may produce the germline difference seen at one junction end. The V and J genes are TRBV6-5 and TRBJ2-7; D not resolved. The CDR3 loop spans 12 amino acids. The germline V gene has CDR1 MNHEY and CDR2 SVGAGI. The DNA of the CDR3 is TGTGCCAGCAGTGACTCGTCCTACGAGCAGTACTTC. This encodes CASSDSSYEQYF.

The chain is built from TRBV20-1 and TRBJ1-1; D possibly corresponds to TRBD1 (6 bases). V was shortened by 2 bases and J by 8 bases, with 18 bases between the two germline ends. The CDR3 totals 14 residues. Germline CDR1 and CDR2: DFQATT and SNEGSKA (reference sequence). The DNA of the CDR3 is TGCAGTGCTAGACCCCCTGGGGGCCCCCTGGAAGCTTTCTTT. Translation: CSARPPGGPLEAFF.

This clonotype has a handful of counts. The V and J genes are TRBV7-8 and TRBJ2-5, with 15 bases matching TRBD2. The junction had 9 bases not matched to a gene; V was cut back by 5 bases and J by 2 bases. The length of the CDR3 is 18 residues. Germline V CDR1 and CDR2: SGHVS, FQNEAQ. The CDR3 is CASSDPGLAGGSQETQYF. In DNA form, the CDR3 reads TGTGCCAGCAGCGATCCGGGACTAGCGGGGGGTAGTCAAGAGACCCAGTACTTC.

A few counts support this clonotype. V usage is TRBV7-2 and J usage is TRBJ2-3; no clear D. Germline CDR1 and CDR2: SGHTA and FQGNSA. The ends were cut back, 6 bases at V and 6 bases at J, with 16 bases in the middle. The CDR3 sequence is 14 residues long. The DNA of the CDR3 is TGTGCCAGCAGACCTCCTGGACGGCCGGATACGCAGTATTTT. It encodes CASRPPGRPDTQYF.

This clonotype has a handful of counts. This chain links TRBV6-1 with TRBJ1-6, with unresolved D. V shed 3 bases and J shed 3 bases, with 9 bases lying between them. The CDR3 runs 15 residues. Per germline, CDR1 MNHNS and CDR2 SASEGT. The DNA for the CDR3 is TGTGCCAGCAGTGAGGGCAGACTCTATAATTCACCCCTCCACTTT. This sequence encodes CASSEGRLYNSPLHF.

This chain uses TRBV7-2 with TRBJ2-1, with TRBD2 matching 13 bases. Germline values: CDR1 SGHTA, CDR2 FQGNSA. CDR3 length equals 16 residues. Unmatched junction bases numbered 6, after V lost 4 bases and J lost 6 bases. The CDR3 loop is CASSWRTSGSGNEQFF. The CDR3 nucleotides read TGTGCCAGCAGCTGGCGGACTAGCGGGAGTGGCAATGAGCAGTTCTTC. The complete variable domain, with remaining parts taken from reference TRBV7-2 and TRBJ2-1, reads GAGVSQSPSNKVTEKGKDVELRCDPISGHTALYWYRQSLGQGLEFLIYFQGNSAPDKSGLPSDRFSAERTGGSVSTLTIQRTQQEDSAVYLCASSWRTSGSGNEQFFGPGTRLTVL.

The rearrangement links TRBV18 to TRBJ1-5; D perhaps matches TRBD1 (6 bases). V was cut by 6 bases and J by 1 base, with 13 bases left in between. Germline loops: CDR1 KGHSH, CDR2 LQKENI. The CDR3 has 15 residues. CDR3 bases: TGTGCCAGCTCCGTCTTACAGGGAAGCAATCAGCCCCAGCATTTT. Translation: CASSVLQGSNQPQHF.

This clonotype was seen just once. V usage is TRBV11-3 and J usage is TRBJ2-7, with TRBD2 matching over 8 bases. This CDR3 comprises 14 residues. The V segment lost 10 bases and the J segment 0 bases; nucleotides outside the gene matches: 8. Germline lookup yields CDR1 SGHNT and CDR2 YENEEA. The DNA for the CDR3 is TGTGCCACCGCTTTGACTAGCGCCTCCTACGAGCAGTACTTC. Encoded protein: CATALTSASYEQYF.

The V and J genes are TRBV25-1 and TRBJ2-7, with D possibly matching TRBD1 (6 bases). The germline CDR1 and CDR2 sequences are MGHDK and SYGVNS. This CDR3 region has 15 residues. The V end lost 2 bases, the J end lost 1 base, and 12 bases lay between the germline ends. The CDR3 spells CASSEVGDKSYEQYF. DNA of the CDR3: TGTGCCAGCAGTGAAGTGGGGGACAAATCCTACGAGCAGTACTTC.

Only a few counts were recorded for this clonotype. The chain is built from TRBV12-3 or TRBV12-4 and TRBJ1-5, with 7 bases matching TRBD1. There are 18 residues in the CDR3. V lost 1 base and J lost 4; bases outside the gene matches: 13. CDR3 region: CASSLGTWFAGGNQPQHF. Here the CDR3 DNA reads TGTGCCAGCAGTTTAGGGACCTGGTTTGCAGGGGGGAATCAGCCCCAGCATTTT.

The CDR3 spells CSARTTRAETQYF. CDR3 DNA: TGCAGTGCTAGAACGACTAGGGCGGAGACCCAGTACTTC. The chain links TRBV20-1 to TRBJ2-5; weak D call: TRBD2 (6 bases). Trimming stripped 2 bases from V and 5 bases from J, with 12 bases between. This CDR3 has 13 residues. CDR1 and CDR2 (germline): DFQATT, SNEGSKA (reference sequence).

In nucleotides, the CDR3 is TGTGCCAGCAGCCGTCCAGGGGGCGCTGGAAACACCATATATTTT. The encoded protein is CASSRPGGAGNTIYF. The chain recombines TRBV7-9 with TRBJ1-3; 8 nucleotides agree with TRBD1. Germline lookup yields CDR1 SEHNR and CDR2 FQNEAQ (reference sequence). Germline trimming cut 5 bases from V and 2 bases from J; bases unmatched to any gene: 5. The CDR3 length is 15 residues.

This clonotype is classed as medium-sized. The rearrangement links TRBV7-8 to TRBJ2-7; D gene unclear. Trimming cost V 4 bases and J 6 bases, with 7 bases left between them. The CDR3 runs to 11 residues. The germline CDR1 and CDR2 sequences are SGHVS and FQNEAQ. The CDR3: CASSSFGEQYF. The CDR3 DNA is TGTGCCAGCAGCTCGTTTGGCGAGCAGTACTTC.

The chain combines TRBV6-5 with TRBJ1-5; no clear D gene. Trimming removed 4 bases at V and 4 bases at J, with 11 bases between. Germline V gene sequence: CDR1 MNHEY, CDR2 SVGAGI. This CDR3 region has 14 residues. Here the CDR3 DNA reads TGTGCCAGCAGTTTCTCGGGAAGAAATCAGCCCCAGCATTTT. Amino acids: CASSFSGRNQPQHF.

Only a few counts were recorded for this clonotype. The chain employs TRBV6-5 and TRBJ2-1; D possibly uses TRBD1 or TRBD2 (5 bases each). V lost 0 bases to trimming and J lost 3 bases, with 9 bases between them. CDR1 MNHEY and CDR2 SVGAGI come from the germline V gene. The CDR3 spans 15 residues. The CDR3 DNA reads as TGTGCCAGCAGTTACTCACGGGACGTCTACAATGAGCAGTTCTTC. This sequence encodes CASSYSRDVYNEQFF.

The chain links TRBV7-8 to TRBJ2-5, with D perhaps matching TRBD2 (6 bases). CDR3 size: 13 residues. CDR1 SGHVS and CDR2 FQNEAQ come from the germline V gene. With 5 bases removed from V and 5 bases from J, the gap between germline ends came to 12 bases. The CDR3 DNA reads TGTGCCAGCAGCCGTACCGCGGGGGAGACCCAGTACTTC. It is translated as CASSRTAGETQYF.

V usage is TRBV4-1 and J usage is TRBJ1-1; 7 bases fit TRBD1. V lost 4 bases and J lost 4; bases outside the gene matches: 9. The germline CDR1 and CDR2 sequences are MGHRA and YSYEKL. The CDR3 totals 15 residues. This CDR3 is CASSRDREGITEAFF. The CDR3 nucleotides read TGCGCCAGCAGCCGAGACAGGGAAGGAATCACTGAAGCTTTCTTT.

This clonotype was seen just once. J is TRBJ2-3 and V is TRBV7-2; 10 bases map to TRBD2. V lost 5 bases, J lost 1 base, and 15 bases stayed unmatched. The CDR3 contains 19 residues. The V gene's germline CDR1 is SGHTA and CDR2 FQGNSA. The CDR3 region is CASSPNRPASGSGTDTQYF. The CDR3 bases are TGTGCCAGCAGCCCAAACCGGCCAGCTAGCGGGAGCGGCACAGATACGCAGTATTTT.

This clonotype turned up a few times. The genes are TRBV19 and TRBJ1-2, with D unclear. Trimming left V 5 bases short and J 8 bases short, with 12 bases between. From germline, CDR1 is LNHDA and CDR2 SQIVND (reference sequence). CDR3 size: 12 residues. The CDR3 sequence: CASSVRLGGYTF. In nucleotides, the CDR3 is TGTGCCAGTAGTGTGCGCCTGGGCGGCTACACCTTC.

This clonotype has a handful of counts. The chain links TRBV6-1 to TRBJ1-6; D is possibly TRBD1 (6 bases). CDR3 length: 14 amino acids. Trimming shortened V by 9 bases and J by 14 bases, and 23 bases separated the two germline ends. Germline CDR1 and CDR2: MNHNS and SASEGT. This CDR3 reads CASGTGTSAGALHF. In DNA form, the CDR3 reads TGTGCCAGTGGGACCGGGACATCCGCTGGGGCCCTCCACTTT.

This chain uses TRBV20-1 with TRBJ2-5, with 11 bases aligning to TRBD2. This CDR3 region has 13 residues. Germline V gives CDR1 DFQATT, CDR2 SNEGSKA (reference sequence). V lost 4 bases and J lost 4; bases outside the gene matches: 2. The CDR3 sequence is CSATTSGGETQYF. The CDR3 nucleotides read TGCAGTGCTACAACTAGCGGGGGAGAGACCCAGTACTTC.

On this clonotype itself: A junction end diverges from the germline sequence, so it may reflect a read error. Written as DNA, the CDR3 is TGCAGTGTTAGAGGGGGGAATAGCAATCAGCCCCAGCATTTT. Its protein product is CSVRGGNSNQPQHF. The gene calls are TRBV20-1 and TRBJ1-5; TRBD1 is a possible D gene (6 bases). The V gene's germline CDR1 is DFQATT and CDR2 SNEGSKA (reference sequence). This CDR3 spans 14 amino acids.

The chain uses TRBV20-1 and TRBJ2-5, with D perhaps TRBD2 (6 bases). The CDR3 loop spans 12 amino acids. Germline V gene lookup returns CDR1 DFQATT and CDR2 SNEGSKA (reference sequence). V was shortened by 5 bases and J by 5 bases, with 12 bases between the two germline ends. CDR3 nucleotides: TGCAGTGCTGGACTACCTGGGGAGACCCAGTACTTC. Translation: CSAGLPGETQYF.

The chain has TRBV2 and TRBJ1-6; 9 positions agree with TRBD1. This CDR3 comprises 13 residues. CDR1 SNHLY and CDR2 FYNNEI come from the germline V gene. The V gene end was trimmed by 8 bases and the J gene end by 8 bases; junction bases not matched to a gene: 4. Here the CDR3 reads CASRGQGDSPLHF. DNA for the CDR3: TGTGCCAGCCGGGGACAGGGAGATTCACCCCTCCACTTT.

The V call is TRBV4-3, the J call TRBJ1-1; a possible D gene is TRBD1 (6 bases). Germline CDR1 and CDR2: LGHNA and YSLEER. The length of the CDR3 is 13 residues. With 4 bases removed from V and 3 bases from J, the gap between germline ends came to 9 bases. CDR3 amino acids: CASSLTGDTEAFF. As DNA, the CDR3 is TGCGCCAGCAGCCTGACAGGAGACACTGAAGCTTTCTTT.

This sequence joins TRBV15 and TRBJ2-7; D is tentatively TRBD1 or TRBD2 (5 bases each). This CDR3 comprises 14 residues. Germline CDR1 and CDR2: LNHNV and YYDKDF (reference sequence). The V and J ends lost 0 bases and 4 bases respectively, with 10 bases between them. CDR3 amino acids: CATSRDPGPYEQYF. The CDR3, as DNA: TGTGCCACCAGCAGAGATCCGGGGCCGTACGAGCAGTACTTC.

This clonotype turned up a few times. The chain has TRBV20-1 and TRBJ2-7; 12 bases line up with TRBD1. The CDR3 is 14 amino acids. Germline V gives CDR1 DFQATT, CDR2 SNEGSKA (reference sequence). V shed 6 bases and J 7 bases; nucleotides not matched to a gene: 10. CDR3 in DNA: TGCAGTGCCCACGAGGGACAGGGGGCGCGTGAGCAGTACTTC. Translation: CSAHEGQGAREQYF.

A few counts support this clonotype. The chain is built from TRBV20-1 and TRBJ2-7; 10 bases fit TRBD2. This CDR3 is 13 amino acids long. The V gene's germline CDR1 is DFQATT and CDR2 SNEGSKA (reference sequence). Germline trimming cut 3 bases from V and 2 bases from J; bases unmatched to any gene: 1. CDR3 bases: TGCAGTGCTAGTAGCGGGGGGACCTACGAGCAGTACTTC. Translation gives CSASSGGTYEQYF.

The chain is built from TRBV20-1 and TRBJ2-2; 8 nucleotides align to TRBD2. The V gene's germline CDR1 is DFQATT and CDR2 SNEGSKA (reference sequence). Germline trimming cut 5 bases from V and 4 bases from J; bases unmatched to any gene: 6. CDR3 length equals 14 residues. The CDR3 here is CSAGTAGGTGELFF. CDR3 nucleotide sequence: TGCAGTGCTGGAACCGCGGGGGGCACCGGGGAGCTGTTTTTT.